These 11 T cell receptor beta chains were sequenced from one sample in a study of OX40 agonist ivuxolimab in advanced cancers. Produced via immunoSEQ multiplex PCR; TCRdb's table is partial and in-frame only. The repertoire includes more than 75,000 clones, 84% of them detected once, and around 7% sits in the top ten. Sequences were derived from CD4+ or CD8+ T cells sorted from blood, sampled in a trial of the OX40 agonist ivuxolimab. The receptors originated from an adult with an advanced solid tumor such as melanoma, head and neck, liver or kidney cancer.

On this clone itself: Germline is not matched at one junction end, which may reflect a read error. V and J are TRBV7-9 and TRBJ1-3; 7 nucleotides agree with TRBD1. The CDR3 loop spans 17 amino acids. The germline CDR1 and CDR2 sequences are SEHNR and FQNEAQ (reference sequence). CDR3 amino acids: CASSFKRGPESGNTIYF. Written as DNA, the CDR3 is TGTGCCAGCAGCTTCAAAAGGGGGCCTGAGTCTGGGAACACCATATATTTT. The variable domain in full, with the rest retrieved from reference TRBV7-9 and TRBJ1-3, is DTGVSQNPRHKITKRGQNVTFRCDPISEHNRLYWYRQTLGQGPEFLTYFQNEAQLEKSRLLSDRFSAERPKGSFSTLEIQRTEQGDSAMYLCASSFKRGPESGNTIYFGEGSWLTVV.

The gene calls are TRBV10-3 and TRBJ1-2; the D gene is possibly TRBD1 (6 bases). The CDR3 loop spans 13 amino acids. Germline V gene sequence: CDR1 ENHRY, CDR2 SYGVKD. V shed 3 bases and J shed 5 bases, with 10 bases lying between them. The CDR3 bases are TGTGCCATCAGTGACGGACAGCTGTATGGCTACACCTTC. The encoded protein is CAISDGQLYGYTF.

In this sample, this clone turned up once. This chain uses TRBV27 with TRBJ2-5; D assignment may be TRBD1 or TRBD2 (6 bases each). V was trimmed by 8 bases and J by 5 bases, leaving 12 bases between them. There are 12 residues in the CDR3. Germline-derived CDR1 and CDR2 are MNHEY and SMNVEV (reference sequence). CDR3 in DNA: TGTGCCAGCCGGGGGCAGGGGGAGACCCAGTACTTC. The encoded protein is CASRGQGETQYF.

The V gene is TRBV7-2, the J gene TRBJ1-6, with TRBD1 as a possible D gene (5 bases). In germline, CDR1 is SGHTA, CDR2 FQGNSA. This CDR3 has 17 residues. V gave up 0 bases and J gave up 0 bases, with 9 bases separating them. In DNA, the CDR3 is TGTGCCAGCAGCTTAGCTTTTGGGGGCTCCTATAATTCACCCCTCCACTTT. It encodes CASSLAFGGSYNSPLHF.

The gene calls are TRBV5-1 and TRBJ1-1; unclear D gene. Germline values: CDR1 SGHRS, CDR2 YFSETQ. CDR3 length: 11 residues. V shed 5 bases and J shed 4 bases, with 6 bases lying between them. The chain's CDR3 is CASRGITEAFF. The DNA of the CDR3 is TGCGCCAGCAGAGGAATCACTGAAGCTTTCTTT.

This chain links TRBV15 with TRBJ2-1, with a tentative D call TRBD1 (5 bases). The V and J ends lost 0 bases and 15 bases respectively, with 15 bases between them. CDR1 and CDR2 (germline): LNHNV, YYDKDF (reference sequence). This CDR3 region has 13 residues. The CDR3 DNA reads as TGTGCCACCAGCAGAGATGAGGCAGGGTATCTGTTCTTC. Protein product: CATSRDEAGYLFF.

The chain carries TRBV11-2 and TRBJ1-1; D call uncertain. The V end was cut by 1 base, the J end by 6 bases, with 12 bases between. Germline-derived CDR1 and CDR2 are SGHAT and FQNNGV. This CDR3 spans 14 amino acids. CDR3 amino acids: CASSLAALTSEAFF. CDR3 in DNA: TGTGCCAGCAGCTTAGCGGCGCTTACCTCTGAAGCTTTCTTT.

The V call is TRBV4-1, the J call TRBJ1-1, with TRBD1 as a possible D gene (6 bases). CDR1 and CDR2 (germline): MGHRA, YSYEKL. The CDR3 extends over 16 amino acids. The V and J ends lost 3 bases and 1 base respectively, with 15 bases between them. The CDR3: CASSQARGQENTEAFF. The CDR3 DNA is TGCGCCAGCAGCCAGGCCCGGGGGCAGGAGAACACTGAAGCTTTCTTT.

This sequence joins TRBV30 and TRBJ2-3; D remains unclear. Trimming stripped 1 base from V and 6 bases from J, with 2 bases between. The germline V gene encodes CDR1 GTSNPN and CDR2 SVGIG (reference sequence). This CDR3 comprises 10 residues. The CDR3 here is CAWSADTQYF. For the CDR3, the DNA is TGTGCCTGGAGTGCGGATACGCAGTATTTT.

This chain uses TRBV4-1 with TRBJ2-1, with D possibly being TRBD1 (5 bases). V shed 1 base and J shed 1 base, with 5 bases lying between them. The CDR3 has 14 residues. The germline CDR1 and CDR2 sequences are MGHRA and YSYEKL. The CDR3 here is CASSQGQSYNEQFF. As DNA, the CDR3 is TGCGCCAGCAGCCAAGGACAGTCCTACAATGAGCAGTTCTTC.

Written as DNA, the CDR3 is TGTGCCAGCAGCAGAAGACAGGGGGGCGAGCAGTACGTC. It codes for CASSRRQGGEQYV. The rearrangement uses TRBV5-8 and TRBJ2-7; TRBD1 matches 9 bases. The CDR3 extends over 13 amino acids. Unmatched junction bases numbered 5, after V lost 4 bases and J lost 6 bases. Germline lookup yields CDR1 SGHTS and CDR2 YDEGEE.